These 15 T cell receptor beta chains originate from one sample sequenced in a study of blood T cell repertoires in COVID-19. Some clones are missing from TCRdb's copy, which holds only in-frame ones; the method was immunoSEQ multiplex PCR. The data contain roughly 500,000 clones, around 89% of them singletons. Sample: PBMCs or T cells enriched from blood (not recorded which). The receptors stem from a woman between 35 and 50 years old who had recovered from COVID-19.

The chain links TRBV6-1 to TRBJ2-7; D perhaps matches TRBD2 (6 bases). CDR1 is MNHNS, CDR2 SASEGT, per germline. The CDR3 is 17 residues long. Trimming took 4 bases from V and 3 from J, leaving 22 bases between them. The CDR3 DNA reads TGTGCCAGCAGTGCACGGAGGGCCGATCGGAATCGCTACGAGCAGTACTTC. As protein: CASSARRADRNRYEQYF.

J is TRBJ1-2 and V is TRBV6-5, with 8 nucleotides matching TRBD1. The CDR3 has 14 amino acids. The J segment lost 5 bases and the V segment lost 8 bases, leaving 10 bases of the junction unmatched. Germline values: CDR1 MNHEY, CDR2 SVGAGI. DNA of the CDR3: TGTGCCAGCTCGCCCAGGGGGCTCGGGTATGGCTACACCTTC. Amino acids: CASSPRGLGYGYTF.

A few counts support this clone. The chain couples TRBV6-5 to TRBJ1-3; D is undetermined. Trimming removed 2 bases at V and 4 bases at J, with 15 bases between. This CDR3 comprises 16 residues. Germline lookup yields CDR1 MNHEY and CDR2 SVGAGI. CDR3 amino acids: CASSYRTSGAGNTIYF. The CDR3 bases are TGTGCCAGCAGTTACCGAACTTCAGGTGCGGGAAACACCATATATTTT.

This clone was detected only once. The rearrangement uses TRBV6-6 and TRBJ1-5; maybe TRBD1 (5 bases). The CDR3 has 15 amino acids. V dropped 5 bases and J dropped 4 bases, with 15 bases sitting between them. The V gene's germline CDR1 is MNHNY and CDR2 SVGAGI (reference sequence). This CDR3 is CASSPRGDGNQPQHF. As DNA, the CDR3 is TGTGCCAGCAGTCCCCGGGGGGATGGGAATCAGCCCCAGCATTTT.

V and J are TRBV21-1 and TRBJ2-1; the table's D call, TRBD2, has no DNA check behind it. TRBV21-1 is designated a pseudogene. This CDR3 is 15 amino acids long. The CDR3 DNA sequence: TGTGCCAGCAGCGGCCGGGGTCGGTACGACAATGAGCAGTTCTTC. This codes for CASSGRGRYDNEQFF.

V and J are TRBV20-1 and TRBJ2-1; 8 nucleotides agree with TRBD2. Germline CDR1 is DFQATT and CDR2 is SNEGSKA (reference sequence). V was clipped by 3 bases and J by 15 bases; unmatched bases: 7. The CDR3 loop spans 11 amino acids. DNA of the CDR3: TGCAGTGCTAGTTCCGGGACTAGGGTGTTCTTC. Translated, it gives CSASSGTRVFF.

This chain joins TRBV20-1 and TRBJ1-2; D is ambiguous. The CDR3 runs to 11 residues. Germline V gene sequence: CDR1 DFQATT, CDR2 SNEGSKA (reference sequence). The V end was cut by 2 bases, the J end by 11 bases, with 12 bases between. The CDR3 here is CSARIGEWYTF. As DNA, the CDR3 is TGCAGTGCTAGAATCGGGGAATGGTACACCTTC.

This clone was seen a handful of times. This chain links TRBV19 with TRBJ1-1; D unresolved. This CDR3 has 13 amino acids. V shed 7 bases and J shed 4 bases, with 13 bases lying between them. Germline lookup yields CDR1 LNHDA and CDR2 SQIVND (reference sequence). The DNA of the CDR3 is TGTGCCAGTAATGTACAGCTGGGCACTGAAGCTTTCTTT. It translates to CASNVQLGTEAFF. The complete variable domain, with remaining parts taken from reference TRBV19 and TRBJ1-1, reads DGGITQSPKYLFRKEGQNVTLSCEQNLNHDAMYWYRQDPGQGLRLIYYSQIVNDFQKGDIAEGYSVSREKKESFPLTVTSAQKNPTAFYLCASNVQLGTEAFFGQGTRLTVV.

The chain carries TRBV4-2 and TRBJ1-6; TRBD1 is a possible D gene (5 bases). The germline V gene encodes CDR1 LGHNA and CDR2 YNFKEQ. Trimming removed 0 bases from V and 9 bases from J, with 12 bases in between. The CDR3 covers 15 residues. In DNA form, the CDR3 reads TGTGCCAGCAGCCAAGATTTGACAGAGATTTCACCCCTCCACTTT. Translation: CASSQDLTEISPLHF.

The chain recombines TRBV25-1 with TRBJ1-2; 7 bases are a match to TRBD1. The length of the CDR3 is 15 residues. V shed 4 bases and J 0 bases; nucleotides not matched to a gene: 5. From germline, CDR1 is MGHDK and CDR2 SYGVNS. The CDR3 loop reads CASSVSTGANYGYTF. The CDR3 DNA follows: TGTGCCAGCAGTGTCTCTACAGGGGCTAACTATGGCTACACCTTC.

The V call is TRBV5-1, the J call TRBJ2-1; TRBD2 might be the D (5 bases). Trimming stripped 7 bases from V and 2 bases from J, with 7 bases between. CDR3 size: 12 residues. Germline CDR1 is SGHRS and CDR2 is YFSETQ. The CDR3 region has the DNA TGCGCCAGCCGGGAAACCTACAATGAGCAGTTCTTC. As protein: CASRETYNEQFF.

This chain uses TRBV24-1 with TRBJ1-4; TRBD1 matches at 9 bases. This CDR3 is built from 15 residues. Germline-derived CDR1 and CDR2 are KGHDR and SFDVKD. The ends lost 3 bases at V and 4 bases at J; junction bases unmatched: 2. The CDR3 DNA follows: TGTGCCACCAGTGATGGGACAGGGCATAATGAAAAACTGTTTTTT. This gives the protein CATSDGTGHNEKLFF.

This chain joins TRBV6-5 and TRBJ1-3, with D possibly TRBD1 on 5 matching bases. Per germline, CDR1 MNHEY and CDR2 SVGAGI. CDR3 length: 13 amino acids. V lost 4 bases to trimming and J lost 4 bases, with 8 bases between them. The DNA for the CDR3 is TGTGCCAGCAGTTCCAGGGTAGGAAACACCATATATTTT. Amino acids: CASSSRVGNTIYF.

A single count supports this clone. The chain combines TRBV4-3 with TRBJ1-2; possibly TRBD1 for D (5 bases). The V end was cut by 0 bases, the J end by 2 bases, with 10 bases between. Germline V CDR1 and CDR2: LGHNA, YSLEER. The CDR3 extends over 15 amino acids. The CDR3 DNA sequence: TGCGCCAGCAGCCAAGATGGGCCAGGGAACTATGGCTACACCTTC. This gives the protein CASSQDGPGNYGYTF.

The genes are TRBV14 and TRBJ1-2, with D possibly matching TRBD1 (6 bases). V lost 4 bases to trimming and J lost 4 bases, with 13 bases between them. Germline loops: CDR1 SGHDN, CDR2 FVKESK. The CDR3 length is 14 residues. The CDR3 DNA sequence: TGTGCCAGCAGCCGAACAGGGCGGTTCTATGGCTACACCTTC. It is translated as CASSRTGRFYGYTF.